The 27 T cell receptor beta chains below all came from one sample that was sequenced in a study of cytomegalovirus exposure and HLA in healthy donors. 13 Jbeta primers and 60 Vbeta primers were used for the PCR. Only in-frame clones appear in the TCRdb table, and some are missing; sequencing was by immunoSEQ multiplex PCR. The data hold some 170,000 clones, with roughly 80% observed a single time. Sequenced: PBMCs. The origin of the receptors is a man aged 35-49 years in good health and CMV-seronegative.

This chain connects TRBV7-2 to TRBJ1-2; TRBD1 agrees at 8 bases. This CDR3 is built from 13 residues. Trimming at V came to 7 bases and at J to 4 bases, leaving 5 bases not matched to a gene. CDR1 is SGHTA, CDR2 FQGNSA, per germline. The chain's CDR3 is CASTLDRGYGYTF. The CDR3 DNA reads TGTGCCAGCACCCTCGACAGGGGCTATGGCTACACCTTC.

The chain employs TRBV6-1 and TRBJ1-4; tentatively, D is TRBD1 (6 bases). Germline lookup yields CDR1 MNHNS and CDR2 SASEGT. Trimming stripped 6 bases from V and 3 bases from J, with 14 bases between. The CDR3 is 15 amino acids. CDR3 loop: CASRVPQGANEKLFF. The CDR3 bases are TGTGCCAGCAGAGTCCCACAGGGTGCTAATGAAAAACTGTTTTTT.

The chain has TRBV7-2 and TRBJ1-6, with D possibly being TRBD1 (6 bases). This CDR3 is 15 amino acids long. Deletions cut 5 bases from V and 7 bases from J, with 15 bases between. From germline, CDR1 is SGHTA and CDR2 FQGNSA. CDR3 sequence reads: CASSPWGTLNSPLHF. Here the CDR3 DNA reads TGTGCCAGCAGCCCCTGGGGGACACTAAATTCACCCCTCCACTTT.

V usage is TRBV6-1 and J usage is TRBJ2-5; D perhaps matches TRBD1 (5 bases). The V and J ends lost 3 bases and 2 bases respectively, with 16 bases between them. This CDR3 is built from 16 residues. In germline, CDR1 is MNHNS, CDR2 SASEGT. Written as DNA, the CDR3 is TGTGCCAGCAGTGACGGTATCGACAGACTTCAAGAGACCCAGTACTTC. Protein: CASSDGIDRLQETQYF.

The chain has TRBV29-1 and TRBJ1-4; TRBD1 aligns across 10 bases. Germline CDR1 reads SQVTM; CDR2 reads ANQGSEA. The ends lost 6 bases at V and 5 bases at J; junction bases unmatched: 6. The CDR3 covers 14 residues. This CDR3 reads CSVYLGQGNEKLFF. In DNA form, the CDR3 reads TGCAGCGTCTACCTGGGACAGGGGAATGAAAAACTGTTTTTT.

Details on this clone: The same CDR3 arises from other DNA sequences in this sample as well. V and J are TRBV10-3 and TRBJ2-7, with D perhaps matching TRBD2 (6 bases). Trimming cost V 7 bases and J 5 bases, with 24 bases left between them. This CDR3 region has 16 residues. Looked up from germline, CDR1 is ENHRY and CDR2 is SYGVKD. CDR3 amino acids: CAIKPTSGDSRHEQYF. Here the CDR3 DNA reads TGTGCCATCAAGCCGACTAGTGGCGATAGCCGCCACGAGCAGTACTTC.

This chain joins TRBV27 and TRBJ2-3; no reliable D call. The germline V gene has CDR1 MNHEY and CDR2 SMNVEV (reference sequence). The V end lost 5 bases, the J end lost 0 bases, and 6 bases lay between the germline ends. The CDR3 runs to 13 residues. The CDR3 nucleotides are TGTGCCAGCAGTCCCTATAGCACAGATACGCAGTATTTT. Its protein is CASSPYSTDTQYF.

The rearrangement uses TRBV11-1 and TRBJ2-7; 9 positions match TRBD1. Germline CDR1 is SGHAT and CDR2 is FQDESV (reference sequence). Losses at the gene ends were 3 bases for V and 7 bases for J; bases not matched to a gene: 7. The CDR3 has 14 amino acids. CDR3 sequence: CASSFDRGLEEQYF. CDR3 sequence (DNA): TGTGCCAGCAGCTTCGACAGGGGGTTGGAGGAGCAGTACTTC.

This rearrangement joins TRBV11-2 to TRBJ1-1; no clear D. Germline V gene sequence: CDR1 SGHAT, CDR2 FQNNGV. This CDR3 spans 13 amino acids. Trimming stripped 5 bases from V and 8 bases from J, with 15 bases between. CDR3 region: CASSPAGFGEAFF. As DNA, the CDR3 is TGTGCCAGCAGCCCCGCCGGGTTCGGGGAAGCTTTCTTT. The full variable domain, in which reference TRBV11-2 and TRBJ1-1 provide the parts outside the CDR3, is EAGVAQSPRYKIIEKRQSVAFWCNPISGHATLYWYQQILGQGPKLLIQFQNNGVVDDSQLPKDRFSAERLKGVDSTLKIQPAKLEDSAVYLCASSPAGFGEAFFGQGTRLTVV.

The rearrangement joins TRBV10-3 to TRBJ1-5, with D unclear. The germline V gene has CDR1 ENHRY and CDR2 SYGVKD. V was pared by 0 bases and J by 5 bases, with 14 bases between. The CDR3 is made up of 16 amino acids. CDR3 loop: CAISESEGRADQPQHF. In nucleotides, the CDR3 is TGTGCCATCAGTGAGTCGGAGGGAAGGGCCGATCAGCCCCAGCATTTT.

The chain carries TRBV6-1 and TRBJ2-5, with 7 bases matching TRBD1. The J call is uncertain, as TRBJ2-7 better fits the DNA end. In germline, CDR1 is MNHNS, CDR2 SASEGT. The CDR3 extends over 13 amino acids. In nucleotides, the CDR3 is TGTGCCAGCAGAACAGGGGAGCGGTACGAGCAGTACTTC. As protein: CASRTGERYEQYF.

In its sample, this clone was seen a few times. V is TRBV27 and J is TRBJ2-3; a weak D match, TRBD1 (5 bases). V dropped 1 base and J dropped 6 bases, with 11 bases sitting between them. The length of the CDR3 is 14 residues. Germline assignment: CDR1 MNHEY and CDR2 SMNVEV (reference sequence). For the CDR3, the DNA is TGTGCCAGCAGTTTATATAGGGGCCAGGATACGCAGTATTTT. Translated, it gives CASSLYRGQDTQYF.

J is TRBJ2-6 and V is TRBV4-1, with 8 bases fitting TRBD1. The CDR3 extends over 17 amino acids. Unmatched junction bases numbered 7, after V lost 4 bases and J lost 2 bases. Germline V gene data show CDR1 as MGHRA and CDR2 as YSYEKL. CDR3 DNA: TGCGCCAGCAGCCTAGAACCGGGACAGGCTGGGGCCAACGTCCTGACTTTC. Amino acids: CASSLEPGQAGANVLTF.

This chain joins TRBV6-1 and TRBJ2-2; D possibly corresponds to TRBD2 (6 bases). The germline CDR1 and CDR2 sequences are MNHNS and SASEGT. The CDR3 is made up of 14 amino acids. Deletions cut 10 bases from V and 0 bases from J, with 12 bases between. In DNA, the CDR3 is TGTGCCACCGGTCCGGGGGCGAACACCGGGGAGCTGTTTTTT. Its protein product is CATGPGANTGELFF.

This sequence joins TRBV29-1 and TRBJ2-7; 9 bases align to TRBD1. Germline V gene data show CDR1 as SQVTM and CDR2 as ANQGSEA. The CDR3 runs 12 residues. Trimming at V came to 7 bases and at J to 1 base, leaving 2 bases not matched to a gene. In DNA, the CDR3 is TGCAGCGCGGGACAGGGATCCTACGAGCAGTACTTC. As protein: CSAGQGSYEQYF.

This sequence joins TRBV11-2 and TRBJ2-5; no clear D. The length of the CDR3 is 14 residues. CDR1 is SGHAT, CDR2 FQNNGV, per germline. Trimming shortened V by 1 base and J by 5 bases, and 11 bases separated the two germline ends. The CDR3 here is CASSLGLRRETQYF. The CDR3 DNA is TGTGCCAGCAGCTTAGGTTTGCGGCGGGAGACCCAGTACTTC. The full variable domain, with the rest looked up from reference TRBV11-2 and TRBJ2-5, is EAGVAQSPRYKIIEKRQSVAFWCNPISGHATLYWYQQILGQGPKLLIQFQNNGVVDDSQLPKDRFSAERLKGVDSTLKIQPAKLEDSAVYLCASSLGLRRETQYFGPGTRLLVL.

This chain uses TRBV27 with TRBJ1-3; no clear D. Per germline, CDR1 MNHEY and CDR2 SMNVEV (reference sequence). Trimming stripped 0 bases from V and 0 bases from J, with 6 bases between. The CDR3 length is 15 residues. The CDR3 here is CASSLSGSSGNTIYF. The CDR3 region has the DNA TGTGCCAGCAGTTTATCTGGGAGCTCTGGAAACACCATATATTTT.

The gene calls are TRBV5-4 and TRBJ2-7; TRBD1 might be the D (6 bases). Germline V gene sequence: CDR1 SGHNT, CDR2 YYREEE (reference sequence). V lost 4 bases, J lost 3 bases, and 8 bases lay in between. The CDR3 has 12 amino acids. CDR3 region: CASSKDSYEQYF. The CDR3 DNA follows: TGTGCCAGCAGCAAGGACAGCTACGAGCAGTACTTC.

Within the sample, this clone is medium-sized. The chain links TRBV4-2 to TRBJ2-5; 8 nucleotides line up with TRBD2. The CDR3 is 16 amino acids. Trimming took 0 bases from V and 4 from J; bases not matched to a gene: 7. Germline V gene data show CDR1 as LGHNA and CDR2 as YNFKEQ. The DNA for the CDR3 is TGTGCCAGCAGCCAAGATCCCGGGGGGGGGTCAGAGACCCAGTACTTC. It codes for CASSQDPGGGSETQYF.

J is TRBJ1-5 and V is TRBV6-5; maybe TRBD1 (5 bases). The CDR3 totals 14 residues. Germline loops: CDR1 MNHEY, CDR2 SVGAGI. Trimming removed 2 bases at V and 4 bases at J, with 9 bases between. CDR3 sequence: CASSYDSLNQPQHF. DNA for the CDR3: TGTGCCAGCAGTTACGACAGCTTGAATCAGCCCCAGCATTTT.

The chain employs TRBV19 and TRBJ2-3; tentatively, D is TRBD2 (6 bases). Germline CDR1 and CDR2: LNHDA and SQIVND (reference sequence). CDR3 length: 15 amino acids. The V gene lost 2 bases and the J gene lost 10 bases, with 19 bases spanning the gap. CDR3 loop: CASSIMGTSPEAQYF. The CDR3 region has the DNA TGTGCCAGTAGTATAATGGGTACTAGCCCTGAGGCGCAGTATTTT.

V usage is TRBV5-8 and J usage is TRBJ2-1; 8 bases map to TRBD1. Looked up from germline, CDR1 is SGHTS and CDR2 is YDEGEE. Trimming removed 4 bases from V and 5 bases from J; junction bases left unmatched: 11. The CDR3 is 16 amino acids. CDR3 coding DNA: TGTGCCAGCAGCCCCGGACCAGGGGGCGCGGACAATGAGCAGTTCTTC. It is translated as CASSPGPGGADNEQFF.

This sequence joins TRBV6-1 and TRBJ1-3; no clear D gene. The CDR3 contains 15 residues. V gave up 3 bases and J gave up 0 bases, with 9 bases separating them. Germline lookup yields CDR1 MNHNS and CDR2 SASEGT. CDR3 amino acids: CASSDDNFSGNTIYF. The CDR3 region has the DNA TGTGCCAGCAGTGATGACAACTTCTCTGGAAACACCATATATTTT.

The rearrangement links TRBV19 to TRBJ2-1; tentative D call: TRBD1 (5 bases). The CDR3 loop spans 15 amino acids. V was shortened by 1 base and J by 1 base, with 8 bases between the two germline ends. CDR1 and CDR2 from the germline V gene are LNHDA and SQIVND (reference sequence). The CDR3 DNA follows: TGTGCCAGTAGTATAGCAGGGTCTTCCTACAATGAGCAGTTCTTC. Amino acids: CASSIAGSSYNEQFF. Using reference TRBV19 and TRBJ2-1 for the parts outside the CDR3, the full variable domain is DGGITQSPKYLFRKEGQNVTLSCEQNLNHDAMYWYRQDPGQGLRLIYYSQIVNDFQKGDIAEGYSVSREKKESFPLTVTSAQKNPTAFYLCASSIAGSSYNEQFFGPGTRLTVL.

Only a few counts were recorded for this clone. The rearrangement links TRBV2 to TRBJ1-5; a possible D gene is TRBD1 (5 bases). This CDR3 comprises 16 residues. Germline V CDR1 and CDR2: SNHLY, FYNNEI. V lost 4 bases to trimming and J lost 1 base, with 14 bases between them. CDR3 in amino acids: CASSGMARGSNQPQHF. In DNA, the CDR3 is TGTGCCAGCAGTGGTATGGCTCGGGGGAGCAATCAGCCCCAGCATTTT.

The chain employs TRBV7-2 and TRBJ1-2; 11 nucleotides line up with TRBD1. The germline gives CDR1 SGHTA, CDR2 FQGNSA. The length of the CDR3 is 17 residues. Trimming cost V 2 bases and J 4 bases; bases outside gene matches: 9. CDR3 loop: CASSLSLDRGLSYGYTF. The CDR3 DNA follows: TGTGCCAGCAGCTTAAGCCTGGACAGGGGGCTAAGCTATGGCTACACCTTC.

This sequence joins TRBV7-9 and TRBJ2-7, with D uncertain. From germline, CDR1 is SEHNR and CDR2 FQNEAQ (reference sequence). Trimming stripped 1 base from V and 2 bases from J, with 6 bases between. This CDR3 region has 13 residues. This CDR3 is CASSLELAYEQYF. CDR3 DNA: TGTGCCAGCAGCTTAGAACTGGCCTACGAGCAGTACTTC.